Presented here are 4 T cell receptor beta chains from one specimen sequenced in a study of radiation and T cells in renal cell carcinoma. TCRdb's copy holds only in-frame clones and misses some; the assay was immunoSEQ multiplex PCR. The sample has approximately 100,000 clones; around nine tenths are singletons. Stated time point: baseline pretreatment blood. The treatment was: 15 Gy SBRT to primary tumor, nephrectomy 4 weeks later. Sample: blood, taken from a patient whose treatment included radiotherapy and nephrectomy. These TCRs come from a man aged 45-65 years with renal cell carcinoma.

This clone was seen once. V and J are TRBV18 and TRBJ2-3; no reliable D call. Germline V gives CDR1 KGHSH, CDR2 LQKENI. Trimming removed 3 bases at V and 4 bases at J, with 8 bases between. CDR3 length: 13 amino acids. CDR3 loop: CASSPPGADTQYF. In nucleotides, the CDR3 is TGTGCCAGCTCACCCCCTGGGGCAGATACGCAGTATTTT.

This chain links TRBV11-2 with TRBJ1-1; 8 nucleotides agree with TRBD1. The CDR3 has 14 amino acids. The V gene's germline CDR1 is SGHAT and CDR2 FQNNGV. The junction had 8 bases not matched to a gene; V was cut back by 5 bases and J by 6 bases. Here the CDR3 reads CASSPDRVGSEAFF. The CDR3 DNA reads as TGTGCCAGCAGCCCGGACAGGGTTGGGTCTGAAGCTTTCTTT. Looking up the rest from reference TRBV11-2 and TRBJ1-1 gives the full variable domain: EAGVAQSPRYKIIEKRQSVAFWCNPISGHATLYWYQQILGQGPKLLIQFQNNGVVDDSQLPKDRFSAERLKGVDSTLKIQPAKLEDSAVYLCASSPDRVGSEAFFGQGTRLTVV.

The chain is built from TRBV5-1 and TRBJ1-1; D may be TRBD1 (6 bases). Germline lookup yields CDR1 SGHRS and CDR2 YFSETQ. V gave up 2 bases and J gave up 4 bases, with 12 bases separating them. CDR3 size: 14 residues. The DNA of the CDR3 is TGCGCCAGCAGCTTTGTGCAGGGGCCCACTGAAGCTTTCTTT. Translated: CASSFVQGPTEAFF.

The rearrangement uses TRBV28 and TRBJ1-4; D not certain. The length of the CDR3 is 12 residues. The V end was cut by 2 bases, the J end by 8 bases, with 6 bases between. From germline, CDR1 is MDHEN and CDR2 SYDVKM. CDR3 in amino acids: CASSLQGEKLFF. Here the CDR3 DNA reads TGTGCCAGCAGTTTACAAGGGGAAAAACTGTTTTTT.